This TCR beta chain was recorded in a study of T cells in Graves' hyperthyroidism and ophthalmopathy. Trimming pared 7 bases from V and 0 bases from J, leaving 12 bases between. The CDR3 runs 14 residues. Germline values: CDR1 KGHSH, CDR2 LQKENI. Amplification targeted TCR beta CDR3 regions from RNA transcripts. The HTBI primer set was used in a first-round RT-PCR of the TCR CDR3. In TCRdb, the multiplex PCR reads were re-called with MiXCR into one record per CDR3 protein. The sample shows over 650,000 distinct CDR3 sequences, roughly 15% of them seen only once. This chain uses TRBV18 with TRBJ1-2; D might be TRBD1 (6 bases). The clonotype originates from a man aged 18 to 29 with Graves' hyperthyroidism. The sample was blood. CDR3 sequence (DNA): TGTGCCAGCTTCCGGGACACTTCTAACTATGGCTACACCTTC. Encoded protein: CASFRDTSNYGYTF.